One and the same sample provided the 26 T cell receptor beta chains below, sequenced in a study of blood T cell repertoires in COVID-19. The protocol was immunoSEQ multiplex PCR, while the TCRdb copy is restricted to in-frame clones and leaves out a portion. Seen here are 60,000 to 75,000 clones, 70% to 90% observed once, and the top ten hold more than 3%. The source material was peripheral blood. These receptors all come from a woman in her forties or fifties with COVID-19, enrolled during active disease.

Regarding this clone: At one end, the junction sequence differs from germline, possibly due to a read error. This sequence joins TRBV28 and TRBJ2-7; TRBD2 is a possible D gene (6 bases). From germline, CDR1 is MDHEN and CDR2 SYDVKM. The CDR3 is 12 residues long. CDR3 region: CASSDPGLPPNF. For the CDR3, the DNA is TGTGCCAGCAGTGACCCGGGACTTCCTCCGAACTTC.

The chain recombines TRBV10-3 with TRBJ1-2, with 8 bases fitting TRBD1. The V and J ends lost 0 bases and 5 bases, in that order; junction bases with no gene match: 5. The CDR3 runs to 15 residues. Germline V gene data show CDR1 as ENHRY and CDR2 as SYGVKD. The CDR3 here is CAISESGQDLYGYTF. The DNA of the CDR3 is TGTGCCATCAGTGAGTCGGGACAGGATTTATATGGCTACACCTTC.

This clone came up once. The rearrangement links TRBV5-1 to TRBJ2-1, with a weak D call TRBD2 (5 bases). CDR1 SGHRS and CDR2 YFSETQ come from the germline V gene. The germline V and J ends were trimmed by 4 bases and 7 bases, with 12 bases remaining between them. The CDR3 totals 13 residues. The CDR3 spells CASSLHLANEQFF. CDR3 bases: TGCGCCAGCAGCCTACATCTAGCTAATGAGCAGTTCTTC.

This chain uses TRBV2 with TRBJ2-5, with 16 nucleotides matching TRBD2. Germline loops: CDR1 SNHLY, CDR2 FYNNEI. Trimming at V came to 6 bases and at J to 0 bases, leaving 4 bases not matched to a gene. This CDR3 has 17 residues. CDR3 protein: CASSEGLAGGYQETQYF. The CDR3 DNA is TGTGCCAGCAGCGAGGGACTAGCGGGGGGGTACCAAGAGACCCAGTACTTC. Looking up the rest from reference TRBV2 and TRBJ2-5 gives the full variable domain: EPEVTQTPSHQVTQMGQEVILRCVPISNHLYFYWYRQILGQKVEFLVSFYNNEISEKSEIFDDQFSVERPDGSNFTLKIRSTKLEDSAMYFCASSEGLAGGYQETQYFGPGTRLLVL.

This chain connects TRBV5-1 to TRBJ2-5; perhaps TRBD2 as D (6 bases). The germline V gene encodes CDR1 SGHRS and CDR2 YFSETQ. V lost 0 bases and J lost 5, with 11 bases in between. The CDR3 runs to 14 residues. The CDR3, as DNA: TGCGCCAGCAGCTTGGCGGCAGGGACTGAGACCCAGTACTTC. It codes for CASSLAAGTETQYF.

The V gene is TRBV24-1, the J gene TRBJ2-1, with 11 bases that match TRBD2. The CDR3 runs 17 residues. Germline CDR1 KGHDR, CDR2 SFDVKD. With 7 bases clipped from V and 4 bases from J, the junction kept 11 bases outside the gene matches. The CDR3 nucleotides are TGTGCCACCAGCGATCAGACTAGCGGGATTCGGTACAATGAGCAGTTCTTC. Residues: CATSDQTSGIRYNEQFF.

Here the CDR3 DNA reads TGTGCCAGCAGCCTCGGGGTAGCAGCGTCCTACGAGCAGTACTTC. Protein: CASSLGVAASYEQYF. This chain joins TRBV7-9 and TRBJ2-7, with D perhaps TRBD2 (5 bases). CDR3 size: 15 residues. V was clipped by 5 bases and J by 1 base, with 15 bases between them. The germline V gene has CDR1 SEHNR and CDR2 FQNEAQ (reference sequence).

This chain connects TRBV5-1 to TRBJ2-1, with 12 nucleotides matching TRBD2. This CDR3 region has 15 residues. Germline V gene sequence: CDR1 SGHRS, CDR2 YFSETQ. Trimming cost V 7 bases and J 9 bases; bases outside gene matches: 11. The CDR3 here is CASGPSGRALPEQFF. CDR3 in DNA: TGCGCCAGCGGCCCTAGCGGGAGGGCCCTTCCTGAGCAGTTCTTC.

This chain joins TRBV3-1 (or the pseudogene TRBV3-2) and TRBJ2-7; D perhaps matches TRBD1 (6 bases). This CDR3 contains 15 residues. Germline V gene lookup returns CDR1 LGHDT and CDR2 YNNKEL (reference sequence). Trimming took 5 bases from V and 3 from J, leaving 17 bases between them. CDR3 coding DNA: TGTGCCAGCAGCTCGAAGGCAGGGACAAACTACGAGCAGTACTTC. Its translation: CASSSKAGTNYEQYF.

The chain uses TRBV10-3 and TRBJ2-7; 9 bases agree with TRBD2. This CDR3 region has 16 residues. Germline V lookup: CDR1 ENHRY, CDR2 SYGVKD. V gave up 8 bases and J gave up 2 bases; unmatched junction bases: 13. Here the CDR3 DNA reads TGTGCCATCGCCCCCTCTAGCGGGAAAAGTCCCTACGAGCAGTACTTC. Protein product: CAIAPSSGKSPYEQYF.

The chain uses TRBV5-1 and TRBJ2-2, with TRBD2 matching over 9 bases. The V segment lost 0 bases and the J segment 4 bases; nucleotides outside the gene matches: 4. The CDR3 contains 16 residues. Germline V gene sequence: CDR1 SGHRS, CDR2 YFSETQ. CDR3: CASSLVASGTTGELFF. As DNA, the CDR3 is TGCGCCAGCAGCTTGGTGGCTAGCGGGACCACCGGGGAGCTGTTTTTT.

Written as DNA, the CDR3 is TGTGCCTGGAGGAAGAAACCGGGCGCCGCGGGTCCCGGGGCCAACGTCCTGACTTTC. It yields the protein CAWRKKPGAAGPGANVLTF. J is TRBJ2-6 and V is TRBV30; D may be TRBD2 (5 bases). The CDR3 is 19 residues long. Germline values: CDR1 GTSNPN, CDR2 SVGIG (reference sequence). V lost 3 bases and J lost 4, with 25 bases in between.

Here the CDR3 reads CASSQDPRLAAKAYEQYF. The CDR3 DNA is TGCGCCAGCAGCCAAGACCCAAGACTAGCGGCCAAAGCCTACGAGCAGTACTTC. V is TRBV4-1 and J is TRBJ2-7; 9 nucleotides agree with TRBD2. The CDR3 runs to 18 residues. CDR1 and CDR2 (germline): MGHRA, YSYEKL. V gave up 0 bases and J gave up 2 bases; unmatched junction bases: 11.

The chain couples TRBV11-3 to TRBJ2-5; 13 bases are shared with TRBD2. The germline CDR1 and CDR2 sequences are SGHNT and YENEEA. This CDR3 spans 16 amino acids. Germline trimming cut 5 bases from V and 2 bases from J; bases unmatched to any gene: 5. CDR3 sequence (DNA): TGTGCCAGCAGCCCCGGACTAGCGGGAGAGCAAGAGACCCAGTACTTC. The encoded protein is CASSPGLAGEQETQYF.

The rearrangement links TRBV4-3 to TRBJ2-7, with 7 bases aligning to TRBD1. The CDR3 has 14 residues. V lost 4 bases, J lost 2 bases, and 5 bases stayed unmatched. Germline V gives CDR1 LGHNA, CDR2 YSLEER. The CDR3 bases are TGCGCCAGCAGCCCAAACAGGGGAACCTACGAGCAGTACTTC. Amino acids: CASSPNRGTYEQYF.

The chain joins TRBV24-1 to TRBJ2-2; possible D gene TRBD2, 5 bases. In germline, CDR1 is KGHDR, CDR2 SFDVKD. The CDR3 length is 16 residues. Trimming removed 6 bases from V and 4 bases from J, with 17 bases in between. Written as DNA, the CDR3 is TGTGCCACCAGTACCGGGAAGCGAGGTGGCACCGGGGAGCTGTTTTTT. Encoded protein: CATSTGKRGGTGELFF.

This clone turned up a few times. The gene calls are TRBV2 and TRBJ1-3, with TRBD1 as a possible D gene (5 bases). This CDR3 contains 15 residues. Germline V gene data show CDR1 as SNHLY and CDR2 as FYNNEI. V was cut by 4 bases and J by 5 bases, with 15 bases left in between. CDR3 in DNA: TGTGCCAGCAGTGTCGGGGCGGGAGGGAGAAACACCATATATTTT. It translates to CASSVGAGGRNTIYF.

The chain is built from TRBV6-5 and TRBJ2-7, with D uncertain. Trimming removed 5 bases at V and 0 bases at J, with 14 bases between. This CDR3 region has 15 residues. Germline V gene lookup returns CDR1 MNHEY and CDR2 SVGAGI. The CDR3 reads CASSPLTFNSYEQYF. The CDR3 DNA is TGTGCCAGCAGTCCTCTCACTTTTAACTCCTACGAGCAGTACTTC.

The chain couples TRBV7-9 to TRBJ1-5, with TRBD1 identical over 8 bases. CDR3 length: 15 residues. In germline, CDR1 is SEHNR, CDR2 FQNEAQ (reference sequence). V trimming: 3 bases; J trimming: 6 bases; junction bases outside the gene matches: 7. The CDR3 is CASSLGQGAIQPQHF. The CDR3 DNA is TGTGCCAGCAGCTTGGGGCAGGGGGCAATTCAGCCCCAGCATTTT.

This clone turned up a few times. The chain has TRBV7-9 and TRBJ2-7; D call uncertain. Germline loops: CDR1 SEHNR, CDR2 FQNEAQ (reference sequence). With 5 bases removed from V and 3 bases from J, the gap between germline ends came to 8 bases. The CDR3 loop spans 12 amino acids. The DNA of the CDR3 is TGTGCCAGCAGCCGAGGCGGCTACGAGCAGTACTTC. It is translated as CASSRGGYEQYF.

The chain combines TRBV27 with TRBJ1-2, with D perhaps matching TRBD1 (6 bases). CDR1 and CDR2 from the germline V gene are MNHEY and SMNVEV (reference sequence). Trimming stripped 5 bases from V and 4 bases from J, with 11 bases between. The CDR3 has 13 residues. DNA for the CDR3: TGTGCCAGCAGTGAAACAGGGTCCTATGGCTACACCTTC. Translated, it gives CASSETGSYGYTF.

The genes are TRBV7-9 and TRBJ2-3; the match to TRBD2 covers 9 bases. The CDR3 has 15 residues. V shed 5 bases, J shed 0 bases, and the junction held 3 bases outside the gene matches. Germline CDR1 SEHNR, CDR2 FQNEAQ (reference sequence). Here the CDR3 DNA reads TGTGCCAGCAGCCTAACTAGCGGGAGCACAGATACGCAGTATTTT. It specifies CASSLTSGSTDTQYF.

The chain uses TRBV30 and TRBJ1-1; maybe TRBD1 (6 bases). This CDR3 region has 15 residues. V lost 4 bases, J lost 4 bases, and 19 bases lay in between. The germline gives CDR1 GTSNPN, CDR2 SVGIG (reference sequence). Here the CDR3 DNA reads TGTGCCTGGACCTCGAGGGGGGGACTGAGCACTGAAGCTTTCTTT. This gives the protein CAWTSRGGLSTEAFF.

The chain couples TRBV28 to TRBJ2-1; D is perhaps TRBD2 (6 bases). Germline lookup yields CDR1 MDHEN and CDR2 SYDVKM. Deletions cut 7 bases from V and 14 bases from J, with 18 bases between. The CDR3 runs to 12 residues. In DNA, the CDR3 is TGTGCCAGCACCTCATCCCCGGGACTTGAGTTCTTC. Translated: CASTSSPGLEFF.

The rearrangement joins TRBV6-2 or TRBV6-3 to TRBJ2-7; TRBD1 matches 10 bases. The germline V gene has CDR1 MNHEY and CDR2 SVGEGT. With 4 bases clipped from V and 4 bases from J, the junction kept 4 bases outside the gene matches. CDR3 length: 14 residues. CDR3 amino acids: CASSFPGQGYEQYF. In nucleotides, the CDR3 is TGTGCCAGCAGTTTTCCGGGACAGGGGTACGAGCAGTACTTC.

The V gene is TRBV5-8, the J gene TRBJ2-5, with D perhaps TRBD2 (6 bases). V lost 4 bases to trimming and J lost 5 bases, with 18 bases between them. This CDR3 has 15 amino acids. Per the germline V gene, CDR1 is SGHTS and CDR2 is YDEGEE. The CDR3 sequence: CASSPRRAFGETQYF. The DNA for the CDR3 is TGTGCCAGCAGCCCAAGGAGGGCGTTCGGGGAGACCCAGTACTTC.